Presented here are 23 T cell receptor beta chains from one specimen sequenced in a study of shared clonotypes between healthy human individuals. The data were produced by immunoSEQ multiplex PCR, yet TCRdb's version contains in-frame clones alone and is incomplete. This sample has roughly 2,000,000 clones, with about 93% found just once. CD8 cells regarded as naive lacked CD45RO, were positively chosen for CCR7, and omitted terminally differentiated effector memory CD45RA+ cells. The sequenced sample consisted of naive CD8+ T cells from PBMCs. The source of these receptors is a man aged 18 to 30 in good health. Some clones in this sample may be carry-over from other donors' samples.

The chain joins TRBV6-6 to TRBJ2-2, with D tentatively TRBD1 (5 bases). With 3 bases removed from V and 7 bases from J, the gap between germline ends came to 15 bases. The CDR3 extends over 15 amino acids. Per germline, CDR1 MNHNY and CDR2 SVGAGI (reference sequence). The CDR3 here is CASSYFQGTGGELFF. The CDR3 nucleotides read TGTGCCAGCAGTTATTTTCAGGGAACCGGCGGGGAGCTGTTTTTT.

The rearrangement uses TRBV27 and TRBJ1-3; D might be TRBD1 (6 bases). With 4 bases removed from V and 2 bases from J, the gap between germline ends came to 15 bases. CDR1 and CDR2 (germline): MNHEY, SMNVEV (reference sequence). The CDR3 spans 16 residues. CDR3 sequence (DNA): TGTGCCAGCAGTTCCCACAGGGAATGGGCTGGAAACACCATATATTTT. This encodes CASSSHREWAGNTIYF.

The rearrangement uses TRBV5-4 and TRBJ2-1; 9 nucleotides agree with TRBD1. The V gene's germline CDR1 is SGHNT and CDR2 YYREEE (reference sequence). The length of the CDR3 is 13 residues. V shed 4 bases, J shed 7 bases, and the junction held 3 bases outside the gene matches. CDR3 DNA sequence: TGTGCCAGCAGCCCCGGACAGGGGAATGAGCAGTTCTTC. This gives the protein CASSPGQGNEQFF.

The chain is built from TRBV7-8 and TRBJ2-2, with D possibly TRBD2 on 5 matching bases. Germline CDR1 and CDR2: SGHVS and FQNEAQ. There are 13 residues in the CDR3. With 4 bases removed from V and 5 bases from J, the gap between germline ends came to 8 bases. The CDR3 region has the DNA TGTGCCAGCAGCTCGAGAGGGACCGGGGAGCTGTTTTTT. Protein sequence: CASSSRGTGELFF.

V is TRBV28 and J is TRBJ2-5, with 9 bases matching TRBD2. Per germline, CDR1 MDHEN and CDR2 SYDVKM. Trimming at V came to 6 bases and at J to 2 bases, leaving 7 bases not matched to a gene. CDR3 size: 15 residues. The CDR3 sequence is CASRRTSVKQETQYF. CDR3 DNA: TGTGCCAGCAGAAGGACTAGCGTAAAACAAGAGACCCAGTACTTC.

This chain joins TRBV28 and TRBJ1-3, with TRBD1 identical over 9 bases. CDR3 length: 17 residues. Germline V gene sequence: CDR1 MDHEN, CDR2 SYDVKM. Trimming at V came to 6 bases and at J to 2 bases, leaving 11 bases not matched to a gene. CDR3 sequence: CASSPTIGQGTGNTIYF. The DNA of the CDR3 is TGTGCCAGCAGCCCTACCATCGGACAGGGGACTGGAAACACCATATATTTT.

The chain combines TRBV2 with TRBJ1-2, with unresolved D. Germline lookup yields CDR1 SNHLY and CDR2 FYNNEI. The CDR3 is 13 amino acids. V lost 5 bases and J 4 bases, leaving 11 bases between the germline ends. The CDR3 DNA sequence: TGTGCCAGCAGTTCCGGGCGAGGCTATGGCTACACCTTC. Protein: CASSSGRGYGYTF.

The J gene is TRBJ2-5, the V gene TRBV19; D is perhaps TRBD1 (5 bases). The CDR3 sequence is 17 residues long. Germline V gene lookup returns CDR1 LNHDA and CDR2 SQIVND (reference sequence). V was cut by 3 bases and J by 1 base, with 18 bases left in between. This CDR3 is CASSMVQVPPFQETQYF. The DNA of the CDR3 is TGTGCCAGTAGTATGGTACAGGTACCCCCATTCCAAGAGACCCAGTACTTC.

This chain uses TRBV27 with TRBJ2-7; weak D call: TRBD2 (5 bases). CDR1 is MNHEY and CDR2 is SMNVEV in the germline V gene (reference sequence). This CDR3 is 14 amino acids long. Between the trimmed V and J ends, which lost 6 bases and 2 bases, there was a span of 14 bases. This CDR3 is CASSRGGFTYEQYF. In nucleotides, the CDR3 is TGTGCCAGCAGCCGTGGAGGCTTCACCTACGAGCAGTACTTC.

The chain uses TRBV2 and TRBJ2-7; D not resolved. Trimming shortened V by 10 bases and J by 6 bases, and 16 bases separated the two germline ends. Germline V CDR1 and CDR2: SNHLY, FYNNEI. The CDR3 is 12 residues long. This CDR3 reads CATPGRVGEQYF. The DNA of the CDR3 is TGTGCCACCCCCGGTCGTGTGGGCGAGCAGTACTTC.

The chain has TRBV5-6 and TRBJ2-6, with TRBD2 as a possible D gene (5 bases). The germline CDR1 and CDR2 sequences are SGHDT and YYEEEE. The V gene lost 0 bases and the J gene lost 0 bases, with 13 bases spanning the gap. The CDR3 spans 18 residues. CDR3 bases: TGTGCCAGCAGCTTGGTAGCCCTAGGGAGCTCTGGGGCCAACGTCCTGACTTTC. As protein: CASSLVALGSSGANVLTF.

The V gene is TRBV9, the J gene TRBJ1-1; D unclear. V was shortened by 0 bases and J by 5 bases, with 8 bases between the two germline ends. Germline V lookup: CDR1 SGDLS, CDR2 YYNGEE. This CDR3 has 13 residues. For the CDR3, the DNA is TGTGCCAGCAGCGTAGGGGATGAGACTGAAGCTTTCTTT. Residues: CASSVGDETEAFF. Full variable domain (remainder filled in from reference TRBV9 and TRBJ1-1): DSGVTQTPKHLITATGQRVTLRCSPRSGDLSVYWYQQSLDQGLQFLIQYYNGEERAKGNILERFSAQQFPDLHSELNLSSLELGDSALYFCASSVGDETEAFFGQGTRLTVV.

V is TRBV27 and J is TRBJ2-3; no clear D. The germline gives CDR1 MNHEY, CDR2 SMNVEV (reference sequence). V lost 3 bases and J 0 bases, leaving 10 bases between the germline ends. CDR3 length: 15 amino acids. The CDR3 nucleotides read TGTGCCAGCAGTTTCTCCTTCGCTAGCACAGATACGCAGTATTTT. This translates into CASSFSFASTDTQYF.

The chain is built from TRBV25-1 and TRBJ2-1; D might be TRBD1 (6 bases). The germline gives CDR1 MGHDK, CDR2 SYGVNS. The CDR3 has 15 residues. Trimming pared 2 bases from V and 4 bases from J, leaving 12 bases between. CDR3 in amino acids: CASSETGQRYNEQFF. The CDR3 DNA follows: TGTGCCAGCAGTGAAACGGGACAAAGGTACAATGAGCAGTTCTTC.

As concerns this clone: Other DNA sequences from this sample encode an identical CDR3 as well. The rearrangement joins TRBV7-8 to TRBJ1-2, with a tentative D call TRBD1 (6 bases). The V gene lost 1 base and the J gene lost 2 bases, with 11 bases spanning the gap. The CDR3 spans 15 residues. Germline CDR1 is SGHVS and CDR2 is FQNEAQ. CDR3 in DNA: TGTGCCAGCAGCTTAGGAGCAGGGGCCAACTATGGCTACACCTTC. It codes for CASSLGAGANYGYTF.

The V call is TRBV5-5, the J call TRBJ2-3; D tentatively reads TRBD1 or TRBD2 (5 bases each). The CDR3 has 17 amino acids. Germline V gene sequence: CDR1 SGHKS, CDR2 YYEKEE (reference sequence). Trimming removed 1 base from V and 4 bases from J, with 19 bases in between. The CDR3 DNA sequence: TGTGCCAGCAGCTTGACCCCGGGACGTACCCTGTCAGATACGCAGTATTTT. Protein sequence: CASSLTPGRTLSDTQYF.

Of note for this clone: Other DNA sequences within the sample encode an identical CDR3. V gene TRBV27 combines with J gene TRBJ2-1; D is unresolved. The CDR3 is 13 amino acids. Trimming left V 4 bases short and J 4 bases short, with 8 bases between. Germline values: CDR1 MNHEY, CDR2 SMNVEV (reference sequence). This CDR3 is CASSWDSYNEQFF. The CDR3 bases are TGTGCCAGCAGTTGGGATAGTTACAATGAGCAGTTCTTC.

The chain employs TRBV19 and TRBJ1-1; 7 bases align to TRBD1. Trimming took 10 bases from V and 3 from J; bases not matched to a gene: 14. The CDR3 covers 15 residues. Per the germline V gene, CDR1 is LNHDA and CDR2 is SQIVND (reference sequence). This chain's CDR3 is CATRRLQDRHTEAFF. The CDR3 nucleotides read TGTGCCACCCGACGGTTGCAGGACAGGCACACTGAAGCTTTCTTT.

The V call is TRBV9, the J call TRBJ2-3, with 10 bases identical to TRBD2. The CDR3 consists of 19 residues. Unmatched junction bases numbered 12, after V lost 0 bases and J lost 2 bases. CDR1 and CDR2 (germline): SGDLS, YYNGEE. For the CDR3, the DNA is TGTGCCAGCAGCGTAGATCCGGCTAGCGGGAGAGGGTTCACAGATACGCAGTATTTT. Translating gives CASSVDPASGRGFTDTQYF.

This clone has only one observation. V and J are TRBV15 and TRBJ1-4, with TRBD1 identical over 9 bases. The CDR3 has 15 residues. V gave up 5 bases and J gave up 7 bases; unmatched junction bases: 8. Germline V gene lookup returns CDR1 LNHNV and CDR2 YYDKDF (reference sequence). CDR3 in amino acids: CATSGSGTGSEKLFF. As DNA, the CDR3 is TGTGCCACCAGCGGTTCCGGGACAGGGAGTGAAAAACTGTTTTTT.

The V gene is TRBV7-8, the J gene TRBJ2-5; 10 nucleotides match TRBD1. CDR1 is SGHVS, CDR2 FQNEAQ, per germline. This CDR3 contains 15 residues. Trimming took 1 base from V and 4 from J; bases not matched to a gene: 3. This chain's CDR3 is CASSLGWDRGETQYF. CDR3 in DNA: TGTGCCAGCAGCTTAGGGTGGGACAGGGGAGAGACCCAGTACTTC. Full variable domain (outside the CDR3, taken from reference TRBV7-8 and TRBJ2-5): GAGVSQSPRYKVAKRGQDVALRCDPISGHVSLFWYQQALGQGPEFLTYFQNEAQLDKSGLPSDRFFAERPEGSVSTLKIQRTQQEDSAVYLCASSLGWDRGETQYFGPGTRLLVL.

The chain couples TRBV6-6 to TRBJ1-2; TRBD1 matches 8 bases. V lost 5 bases and J lost 8; bases outside the gene matches: 4. The length of the CDR3 is 12 residues. Germline V gene sequence: CDR1 MNHNY, CDR2 SVGAGI (reference sequence). The CDR3 loop is CASSTGGVGYTF. In DNA form, the CDR3 reads TGTGCCAGCAGTACAGGGGGTGTCGGCTACACCTTC.

The DNA for the CDR3 is TGCGCCAGCAGCCAAGATAACCGGGAAAGCTCCTACAATGAGCAGTTCTTC. Protein: CASSQDNRESSYNEQFF. The V gene is TRBV4-1, the J gene TRBJ2-1, with D possibly matching TRBD2 (5 bases). Trimming removed 0 bases at V and 0 bases at J, with 12 bases between. Per germline, CDR1 MGHRA and CDR2 YSYEKL. The CDR3 runs to 17 residues.